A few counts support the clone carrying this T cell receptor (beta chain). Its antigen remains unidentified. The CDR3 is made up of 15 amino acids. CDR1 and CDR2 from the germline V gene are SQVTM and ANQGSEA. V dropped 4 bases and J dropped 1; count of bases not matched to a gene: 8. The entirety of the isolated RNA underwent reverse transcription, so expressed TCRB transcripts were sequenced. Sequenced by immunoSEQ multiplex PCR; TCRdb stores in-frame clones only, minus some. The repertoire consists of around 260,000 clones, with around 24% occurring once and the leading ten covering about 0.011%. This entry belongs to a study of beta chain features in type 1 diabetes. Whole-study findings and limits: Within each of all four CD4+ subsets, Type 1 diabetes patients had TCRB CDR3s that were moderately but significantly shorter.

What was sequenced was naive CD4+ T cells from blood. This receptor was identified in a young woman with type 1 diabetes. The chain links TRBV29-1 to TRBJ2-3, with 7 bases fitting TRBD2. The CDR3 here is CSVAIGRGGTDTQYF. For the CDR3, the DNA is TGCAGCGTTGCAATCGGCCGGGGGGGCACAGATACGCAGTATTTT.